These 32 T cell receptor beta chains originate from one sample sequenced in a study of T cell repertoires in ileal Crohn's disease. Method: immunoSEQ multiplex PCR; TCRdb's copy keeps in-frame clones and lacks some. The sample includes 1,500 to 2,000 clones, about 85% of them seen just once. Sequences were obtained from ileal tissue. The source is an adult with Crohn's disease.

This clone was detected only a few times. This rearrangement joins TRBV5-1 to TRBJ1-5, with 7 bases that match TRBD1. The V and J ends lost 7 bases and 4 bases, in that order; junction bases with no gene match: 11. Germline V CDR1 and CDR2: SGHRS, YFSETQ. The CDR3 loop spans 15 amino acids. The CDR3 DNA sequence: TGCGCCAGCCGCCCGGACCCAGGGGGAAATCAGCCCCAGCATTTT. Its protein product is CASRPDPGGNQPQHF. Filled out from reference TRBV5-1 and TRBJ1-5, the complete variable domain reads KAGVTQTPRYLIKTRGQQVTLSCSPISGHRSVSWYQQTPGQGLQFLFEYFSETQRNKGNFPGRFSGRQFSNSRSEMNVSTLELGDSALYLCASRPDPGGNQPQHFGDGTRLSIL.

CDR3 in amino acids: CASSLLSGQPQHF. The CDR3 coding sequence is TGTGCCAGCAGCCTGCTTTCGGGTCAGCCCCAGCATTTT. This chain connects TRBV5-6 to TRBJ1-5; unclear D gene. Germline CDR1 is SGHDT and CDR2 is YYEEEE. This CDR3 has 13 amino acids. Trimming took off 4 bases at V and 6 bases at J, with 11 bases between the two ends. The full variable domain, completed using reference TRBV5-6 and TRBJ1-5, is DAGVTQSPTHLIKTRGQQVTLRCSPKSGHDTVSWYQQALGQGPQFIFQYYEEEERQRGNFPDRFSGHQFPNYSSELNVNALLLGDSALYLCASSLLSGQPQHFGDGTRLSIL.

The rearrangement joins TRBV4-3 to TRBJ1-5, with 8 bases fitting TRBD1. The CDR3 has 17 amino acids. Germline CDR1 LGHNA, CDR2 YSLEER. The J segment lost 2 bases and the V segment lost 4 bases, leaving 10 bases of the junction unmatched. The CDR3 DNA follows: TGCGCCAGCAGCCTACAAACAGGGGGAAATGGCAATCAGCCCCAGCATTTT. It specifies CASSLQTGGNGNQPQHF.

This clone came up once. The V and J genes are TRBV7-2 and TRBJ2-7; 8 bases align to TRBD2. V lost 5 bases and J lost 2; bases outside the gene matches: 8. This CDR3 comprises 15 residues. Germline-derived CDR1 and CDR2 are SGHTA and FQGNSA. This CDR3 is CASSVYSRGAYEQYF. CDR3 nucleotides: TGTGCCAGCAGCGTATACTCGCGGGGGGCCTACGAGCAGTACTTC.

A remark on this clone: At one boundary the junction diverges from the germline segment, which might be a read error. The chain joins TRBV9 to TRBJ2-7; tentative D call: TRBD2 (6 bases). Germline CDR1 reads SGDLS; CDR2 reads YYNGEE. The CDR3 has 12 residues. The CDR3 loop is CASGGIGDERYF. Here the CDR3 DNA reads TGTGCCAGCGGGGGGATAGGCGACGAGCGGTACTTC.

The rearrangement joins TRBV5-8 to TRBJ2-1; 8 nucleotides line up with TRBD1. Per the germline V gene, CDR1 is SGHTS and CDR2 is YDEGEE. CDR3 length: 15 residues. The V gene end was trimmed by 3 bases and the J gene end by 5 bases; junction bases not matched to a gene: 7. The CDR3 DNA follows: TGTGCCAGCAGCTCCCGGGACAGGCCAAACAATGAGCAGTTCTTC. Amino acids: CASSSRDRPNNEQFF.

For the CDR3, the DNA is TGTGCCAGCAGCCGTACAGGGGAGTGGCAGACCCAGTACTTC. This translates into CASSRTGEWQTQYF. This sequence joins TRBV7-6 and TRBJ2-5; 7 nucleotides match TRBD1. V was pared by 5 bases and J by 6 bases, with 9 bases of the junction left unmatched. The germline V gene encodes CDR1 SGHVS and CDR2 FNYEAQ. The CDR3 runs 14 residues.

The chain carries TRBV10-3 and TRBJ1-1; tentative D call: TRBD1 (5 bases). Trimming removed 6 bases at V and 4 bases at J, with 15 bases between. The germline gives CDR1 ENHRY, CDR2 SYGVKD. The CDR3 covers 14 residues. The CDR3 sequence is CAIRNIGVGTEAFF. In nucleotides, the CDR3 is TGTGCCATCAGGAATATAGGGGTCGGCACTGAAGCTTTCTTT.

The chain combines TRBV5-1 with TRBJ2-2, with D possibly being TRBD1 (6 bases). This CDR3 comprises 13 residues. Germline V lookup: CDR1 SGHRS, CDR2 YFSETQ. With 6 bases removed from V and 3 bases from J, the gap between germline ends came to 9 bases. CDR3 loop: CASKAGDTGELFF. The CDR3 DNA follows: TGCGCCAGCAAGGCAGGGGACACCGGGGAGCTGTTTTTT.

V is TRBV5-4 and J is TRBJ2-5; D uncertain. The V end was cut by 5 bases, the J end by 5 bases, with 7 bases between. Per the germline V gene, CDR1 is SGHNT and CDR2 is YYREEE (reference sequence). The CDR3 spans 11 residues. The CDR3 is CASSTQETQYF. In DNA, the CDR3 is TGTGCCAGCAGTACCCAGGAGACCCAGTACTTC.

This clone was observed once. This chain links TRBV2 with TRBJ1-5; 7 nucleotides match TRBD1. V dropped 8 bases and J dropped 0; count of bases not matched to a gene: 1. The CDR3 has 13 residues. In germline, CDR1 is SNHLY, CDR2 FYNNEI. This CDR3 is CASDRDSNQPQHF. CDR3 coding DNA: TGTGCCAGCGACAGGGATAGCAATCAGCCCCAGCATTTT.

The table lists this clone with a count of one. The genes are TRBV6-4 and TRBJ2-5, with D possibly matching TRBD2 (5 bases). Germline CDR1 and CDR2: MRHNA and SNTAGT. Trimming left V 3 bases short and J 5 bases short, with 10 bases between. The CDR3 has 13 amino acids. In nucleotides, the CDR3 is TGTGCCAGCAGTGAACGGGAAGCCGAGACCCAGTACTTC. This encodes CASSEREAETQYF.

J is TRBJ2-7 and V is TRBV13; D may be TRBD2 (6 bases). The CDR3 has 16 residues. The V and J ends lost 5 bases and 1 base respectively, with 18 bases between them. Germline V CDR1 and CDR2: PRHDT, FYEKMQ (reference sequence). Written as DNA, the CDR3 is TGTGCCAGCAGCCCCACGGGTGTGGCGGGGTCCTACGAGCAGTACTTC. This codes for CASSPTGVAGSYEQYF.

The chain is built from TRBV10-3 and TRBJ2-1; TRBD2 matches 8 bases. Trimming took 4 bases from V and 13 from J; bases not matched to a gene: 12. The CDR3 runs 14 residues. Germline assignment: CDR1 ENHRY and CDR2 SYGVKD. CDR3 sequence reads: CAISGGGSGATQFF. In DNA, the CDR3 is TGTGCCATCAGTGGCGGGGGGAGCGGGGCGACACAGTTCTTC.

The V call is TRBV4-3, the J call TRBJ1-5, with D uncertain. CDR3 length: 20 amino acids. V lost 0 bases, J lost 6 bases, and 27 bases lay in between. Germline lookup yields CDR1 LGHNA and CDR2 YSLEER. The CDR3 DNA reads TGCGCCAGCAGCCAAGATCCCTGGGGAGGGTTCGAAGCCGATATTCAGCCCCAGCATTTT. Translation gives CASSQDPWGGFEADIQPQHF.

This chain's CDR3 is CASSQEDSSYEQYF. The CDR3 nucleotides are TGCGCCAGCAGCCAAGAAGACAGTTCCTACGAGCAGTACTTC. This sequence joins TRBV4-3 and TRBJ2-7, with D maybe TRBD1 (5 bases). This CDR3 has 14 residues. Between the trimmed V and J ends, which lost 0 bases and 1 base, there was a span of 7 bases. Per the germline V gene, CDR1 is LGHNA and CDR2 is YSLEER.

The chain carries TRBV18 and TRBJ2-3; the match to TRBD2 covers 10 bases. CDR3 length: 15 amino acids. J was trimmed by 4 bases and V by 3 bases; bases with no gene match: 4. CDR1 is KGHSH and CDR2 is LQKENI in the germline V gene. The CDR3 reads CASSPSAGGSDTQYF. For the CDR3, the DNA is TGTGCCAGCTCACCTTCAGCGGGGGGGTCAGATACGCAGTATTTT. The complete variable domain, with remaining parts taken from reference TRBV18 and TRBJ2-3, reads NAGVMQNPRHLVRRRGQEARLRCSPMKGHSHVYWYRQLPEEGLKFMVYLQKENIIDESGMPKERFSAEFPKEGPSILRIQQVVRGDSAAYFCASSPSAGGSDTQYFGPGTRLTVL.

J is TRBJ2-6 and V is TRBV5-8, with TRBD2 as a possible D gene (5 bases). V lost 4 bases and J 4 bases, leaving 9 bases between the germline ends. Germline V gene data show CDR1 as SGHTS and CDR2 as YDEGEE. The CDR3 covers 14 residues. The CDR3 loop reads CASSTPGGANVLTF. The CDR3 DNA reads as TGTGCCAGCAGCACGCCGGGAGGGGCCAACGTCCTGACTTTC.

The chain links TRBV5-6 to TRBJ1-1; D remains unclear. The CDR3 extends over 15 amino acids. Germline V lookup: CDR1 SGHDT, CDR2 YYEEEE. The ends were cut back, 0 bases at V and 8 bases at J, with 17 bases in the middle. The CDR3 region is CASSLGREPKQEAFF. DNA for the CDR3: TGTGCCAGCAGCTTGGGGAGAGAGCCGAAACAAGAAGCTTTCTTT.

This chain joins TRBV5-6 and TRBJ2-7, with D possibly TRBD2 on 6 matching bases. The V gene's germline CDR1 is SGHDT and CDR2 YYEEEE. The CDR3 extends over 14 amino acids. The V and J ends lost 0 bases and 0 bases respectively, with 7 bases between them. The CDR3 DNA reads as TGTGCCAGCAGCTTGGGGGGGGACTCCTACGAGCAGTACTTC. Translation: CASSLGGDSYEQYF.

The CDR3 spells CSVCRDRYQETQYF. In DNA, the CDR3 is TGCAGCGTTTGCCGGGACAGGTACCAAGAGACCCAGTACTTC. This chain uses TRBV29-1 with TRBJ2-5; 8 bases map to TRBD1. The length of the CDR3 is 14 residues. Germline V gene data show CDR1 as SQVTM and CDR2 as ANQGSEA. With V trimmed by 5 bases and J by 0 bases, 5 bases remained unmatched. Using reference TRBV29-1 and TRBJ2-5 for the parts outside the CDR3, the full variable domain is SAVISQKPSRDICQRGTSLTIQCQVDSQVTMMFWYRQQPGQSLTLIATANQGSEATYESGFVIDKFPISRPNLTFSTLTVSNMSPEDSSIYLCSVCRDRYQETQYFGPGTRLLVL.

This clone came up a few times. This chain uses TRBV4-1 with TRBJ2-7; 12 bases fit TRBD1. With 4 bases clipped from V and 7 bases from J, the junction kept 5 bases outside the gene matches. Per germline, CDR1 MGHRA and CDR2 YSYEKL. The CDR3 spans 14 residues. The CDR3 region has the DNA TGCGCCAGCAGCCTGGGACAGGGGGCGCGAGAGCAGTACTTC. Translating it yields CASSLGQGAREQYF.

The chain is built from TRBV7-9 and TRBJ1-2; 9 bases map to TRBD1. The germline V gene encodes CDR1 SEHNR and CDR2 FQNEAQ (reference sequence). J was trimmed by 6 bases and V by 10 bases; bases with no gene match: 15. This CDR3 has 15 residues. DNA of the CDR3: TGTGCCACACAGAGATGGGGACAGGGAGCCGATGGCTACACCTTC. Translating it yields CATQRWGQGADGYTF.

The CDR3 region has the DNA TGTGCCAGCAGCTCCACAGGGCTTGGGACTGAAGCTTTCTTT. Amino acids: CASSSTGLGTEAFF. The chain couples TRBV11-2 to TRBJ1-1, with D tentatively TRBD1 (6 bases). In germline, CDR1 is SGHAT, CDR2 FQNNGV. The CDR3 is 14 amino acids. The V gene lost 4 bases and the J gene lost 5 bases, with 14 bases spanning the gap.

This rearrangement joins TRBV4-2 to TRBJ2-3, with a possible D match to TRBD1 (5 bases). CDR1 and CDR2 (germline): LGHNA, YNFKEQ. V was pared by 3 bases and J by 10 bases, with 14 bases between. The CDR3 spans 13 residues. The CDR3 reads CASSQTDQGPQYF. CDR3 in DNA: TGTGCCAGCAGCCAGACAGATCAGGGTCCGCAGTATTTT.

This clone occurred a few times. The V and J genes are TRBV27 and TRBJ1-5; TRBD1 matches 7 bases. CDR1 is MNHEY and CDR2 is SMNVEV in the germline V gene (reference sequence). Germline trimming cut 3 bases from V and 0 bases from J; bases unmatched to any gene: 5. The CDR3 loop spans 16 amino acids. The CDR3 DNA reads TGTGCCAGCAGTTTGTCGGGACAGAATAGCAATCAGCCCCAGCATTTT. It codes for CASSLSGQNSNQPQHF.

The chain is built from TRBV9 and TRBJ1-1; TRBD1 might be the D (6 bases). V lost 0 bases, J lost 7 bases, and 13 bases lay in between. Germline V gives CDR1 SGDLS, CDR2 YYNGEE. This CDR3 spans 14 amino acids. The CDR3 loop is CASSVGDRIGEAFF. CDR3 DNA: TGTGCCAGCAGCGTAGGCGACAGGATTGGTGAAGCTTTCTTT.

Of note for this clone: In this CDR3 the conserved last residue, phenylalanine or tryptophan, is missing, so a read error is likely. The J gene is TRBJ2-7, the V gene TRBV5-6; a weak D match, TRBD2 (6 bases). The CDR3 sequence is 14 residues long. Looked up from germline, CDR1 is SGHDT and CDR2 is YYEEEE. Trimming pared 0 bases from V and 5 bases from J, leaving 12 bases between. Here the CDR3 reads CASSLVGSTDEQYL. CDR3 sequence (DNA): TGTGCCAGCAGCTTGGTCGGGAGCACCGACGAGCAGTACCTC.

The rearrangement joins TRBV7-9 to TRBJ2-7; the match to TRBD1 covers 7 bases. The trim removed 2 bases at V and 4 bases at J, leaving 2 bases unmatched. Germline V gene sequence: CDR1 SEHNR, CDR2 FQNEAQ (reference sequence). This CDR3 is 13 amino acids long. CDR3: CASSLPQGYEQYF. The CDR3 bases are TGTGCCAGCAGCTTACCACAGGGGTACGAGCAGTACTTC.

The V call is TRBV30, the J call TRBJ1-2; possible D gene TRBD1, 5 bases. The germline gives CDR1 GTSNPN, CDR2 SVGIG (reference sequence). The CDR3 sequence is 13 residues long. Trimming removed 8 bases from V and 8 bases from J, with 21 bases in between. CDR3 sequence reads: CAASSRQGIGYTF. CDR3 sequence (DNA): TGTGCCGCGTCCTCTAGGCAGGGTATCGGCTACACCTTC.

This chain connects TRBV13 to TRBJ1-3; weak D call: TRBD1 (5 bases). Germline V gene data show CDR1 as PRHDT and CDR2 as FYEKMQ (reference sequence). The V and J ends lost 4 bases and 4 bases respectively, with 14 bases between them. The CDR3 is 15 amino acids. CDR3 loop: CASSSASQGGNTIYF. As DNA, the CDR3 is TGTGCCAGCAGCTCCGCATCTCAGGGAGGAAACACCATATATTTT.

The gene calls are TRBV19 and TRBJ1-5; TRBD1 matches at 8 bases. Unmatched junction bases numbered 3, after V lost 6 bases and J lost 2 bases. The V gene's germline CDR1 is LNHDA and CDR2 SQIVND (reference sequence). The CDR3 is 14 residues long. The CDR3 sequence: CASSGTGGNQPQHF. CDR3 bases: TGTGCCAGTAGCGGGACAGGCGGCAATCAGCCCCAGCATTTT.